The sample holds many counts of the clone carrying this TCR beta chain. Regions amplified from RNA transcripts were the TCR beta CDR3 regions. TCR CDR3 regions were first amplified by RT-PCR with HTBI primers. TCRdb redid the calling of the multiplex PCR reads with MiXCR, one entry per CDR3 protein. The table includes around 690,000 distinct CDR3 sequences, approximately 15% detected once. This specimen comes from a study of T cells in Graves' hyperthyroidism and ophthalmopathy. The sample taken for sequencing was blood. The clonotype originates from a man between 45 and 60 years old with Graves' hyperthyroidism.

The CDR3 DNA reads as TGTGCCAGCAGAAGCACTTACAATGAGCAGTTCTTC. Translation gives CASRSTYNEQFF. The chain uses TRBV6-1 and TRBJ2-1; D not resolved. CDR3 size: 12 residues. Germline loops: CDR1 MNHNS, CDR2 SASEGT. Trimming shortened V by 6 bases and J by 4 bases, and 7 bases separated the two germline ends.